This T cell receptor (beta chain) comes out of a study of siplizumab effects on memory and regulatory T cells. Study-level findings and limits: A minor share of alloreactive clones matched unstimulated subsets.

Germline CDR1 is LNHDA and CDR2 is SQIVND (reference sequence). V gave up 7 bases and J gave up 6 bases; unmatched junction bases: 12. This CDR3 has 15 amino acids. It was 75,000 to 100,000 TCR templates that were assayed per sample. This table comes from immunoSEQ multiplex PCR, and its TCRdb copy is limited to in-frame clones, with some not included. Altogether over 100,000 clones are present, over 90% being singletons, with the ten largest covering 0.55% to 0.8%. As concerns this clone: Its target is not known.

Sequencing was performed on Tregs sorted from blood. The receptor was derived from a human donor in good health. J is TRBJ1-5 and V is TRBV19; 7 nucleotides agree with TRBD1. The DNA of the CDR3 is TGTGCCAGTAAAGTCCAGGGGGATTTGGTTCAGCCCCAGCATTTT. It yields the protein CASKVQGDLVQPQHF.